This is a list of T cell receptor beta chains from one sample in a study of T-cell memory formation after mild COVID-19. TCRdb fed the 5' RACE reads into MiXCR, producing one record per CDR3 protein. The sample carries hundreds of thousands of distinct CDR3 sequences, 15% to 20% recorded once. The sequenced sample consisted of PBMCs or a T cell subset sorted from them (not recorded which). The receptor source for this set is a man in his late teens or twenties who had mild COVID-19 (a few samples of this study predate the infection). Cell type and time point are not known. Both conserved end residues are part of each CDR3. The order of the fields is D gene, V gene, clone size, J gene, CDR3 DNA, CDR3 protein. A D gene is named only where the DNA matches it firmly. The size of a clone is reported for some rows only, either as once, few or many, or as a class for expanded clones.

.	TRBV12-3/TRBV12-4	few	TRBJ1-3	TGTGCCAGCAGTTCCAGCGCCATATATTTT	CASSSSAIYF
TRBD1	TRBV6-6	.	TRBJ2-7	TGTGCCAGCAGTGACTCACAGGGGTCTTACGAGCAGTACTTC	CASSDSQGSYEQYF
.	TRBV12-3/TRBV12-4	.	TRBJ1-1	TGTGCCAGCAGTTTCTATACCACTGAAGCTTTCTTT	CASSFYTTEAFF
TRBD1	TRBV12-3/TRBV12-4	few	TRBJ2-7	TGTGCCAGCAGGAGGACAGGGCCCTACGAGCAGTACTTC	CASRRTGPYEQYF
.	TRBV3-1	many	TRBJ2-5	TGTGCCAGCAGCCACAAAGGCGGCTGGGCAACAGAGACCCAGTACTTC	CASSHKGGWATETQYF
.	TRBV7-2	few	TRBJ2-5	TGTGCCAGCAGCATTAGGGTCCAAGAGACCCAGTACTTC	CASSIRVQETQYF
.	TRBV7-2	.	TRBJ2-1	TGTGCCAGCAGCTTTAGGAGCTCCTACAATGAGCAGTTCTTC	CASSFRSSYNEQFF
.	TRBV28	few	TRBJ1-4	TGTGCCAGCAGCCCCCAGGGGCGGGCTAATGAAAAACTGTTTTTT	CASSPQGRANEKLFF
.	TRBV6-5	.	TRBJ2-4	TGTGCCAGCAGCTTAGGGACCGCGAGGGGAAACATTCAGTACTTC	CASSLGTARGNIQYF
.	TRBV7-2	.	TRBJ2-1	TGTGCCAGCAGCTTACCCCATTCAGATGAGCAGTTCTTC	CASSLPHSDEQFF
TRBD1	TRBV10-3	.	TRBJ1-5	TGTGCCATCAGTGAGTCGCACAGGGGGCATGGTCAGCCCCAGCATTTT	CAISESHRGHGQPQHF
.	TRBV18	.	TRBJ1-2	TGTGCCAGCTCACCCCCGACACGCCGGGATGGCTACACCTTC	CASSPPTRRDGYTF
TRBD1	TRBV11-2	.	TRBJ1-1	TGTGCCAGCAGCTCGGACAGGGGCGTCGAAGCTTTCTTT	CASSSDRGVEAFF
.	TRBV7-9	.	TRBJ2-6	TGTGCCCCAAGATCGCTGAGCTCTGGGGCCAACGTCCTGACTTTC	CAPRSLSSGANVLTF
.	TRBV6-2/TRBV6-3	few	TRBJ1-2	TGTGCCAGCAACAACGGGGGGATCTACACCTTC	CASNNGGIYTF
.	TRBV29-1	.	TRBJ2-5	TGCAGCGCAAGGACAGTTGTGACCCAGTACTTC	CSARTVVTQYF
TRBD1	TRBV14	.	TRBJ1-2	TGTGCCAGCAGCCAACAGGGGGCTAACTATGGCTACACCTTC	CASSQQGANYGYTF
.	TRBV20-1	few	TRBJ2-3	TGCAGTGCTAGGCCCGCCCTACACAGGGATACGCAGTATTTT	CSARPALHRDTQYF
.	TRBV4-3	few	TRBJ2-5	TGCGCCAGCAGCCAGGGACTACAGGGAGTAGGGGAGACCCAGTACTTC	CASSQGLQGVGETQYF
TRBD1	TRBV6-5	.	TRBJ2-1	TGTGCCAGCAGTTACCGACAGGGGTTGGAGCAGTTCTTC	CASSYRQGLEQFF
TRBD1	TRBV7-2	.	TRBJ2-3	TGTGCCAGCAGTCCAAATGGACAGGGAGAAGATACGCAGTATTTT	CASSPNGQGEDTQYF
.	TRBV27	many	TRBJ1-2	TGTGCCAGCGGTCCCACAGGGTACTATGGCTACACCTTC	CASGPTGYYGYTF
TRBD1	TRBV7-8	.	TRBJ1-2	TGTGCCAGCAGCTGGACAGGGCGAGAAGGCTACACCTTC	CASSWTGREGYTF
.	TRBV7-3	.	TRBJ1-1	TGTGCCAGCAGCGCGAGCAGGGATAACACTGAAGCTTTCTTT	CASSASRDNTEAFF
TRBD1	TRBV18	.	TRBJ1-1	TGTGCCAGCACGACAGGGCGAAACACTGAAGCTTTCTTT	CASTTGRNTEAFF
.	TRBV2	few	TRBJ1-1	TGTGCCAGCATTCAAGGCACTGAAGCTTTCTTT	CASIQGTEAFF
.	TRBV4-2	.	TRBJ2-3	TGTGCCAGCAGCCAAGATTGGGCGGTCGTCACAGATACGCAGTATTTT	CASSQDWAVVTDTQYF
.	TRBV2	once	TRBJ2-5	TGTGCCAGCAGAAGTGATATAGAGACCCAGTACTTC	CASRSDIETQYF
.	TRBV5-1	few	TRBJ2-5	TGCGCCAGCAGCGTGCGGGGCCTTCTCCCCCAAGAGACCCAGTACTTC	CASSVRGLLPQETQYF
TRBD2	TRBV7-8	.	TRBJ2-5	TGTGCCAGCAGCTTAGGGTCAGCGGGGAGGGAGACCCAGTACTTC	CASSLGSAGRETQYF
.	TRBV28	.	TRBJ1-1	TGTGCCAGCAGAACACGAAACACTGAAGCTTTCTTT	CASRTRNTEAFF
.	TRBV18	.	TRBJ1-1	TGTGCCAGCTCACCGGCTCAGGAATCGAACACTGAAGCTTTCTTT	CASSPAQESNTEAFF
.	TRBV6-5	few	TRBJ2-2	TGTGCCAGCAGGTTCGGGACTGGAGAGTTCGGGGAGCTGTTTTTT	CASRFGTGEFGELFF
TRBD2	TRBV29-1	once	TRBJ2-1	TGCAGCGTGACCCCTGGCGGGGGGGCCGCCCGCACCTACAATGAGCAGTTCTTC	CSVTPGGGAARTYNEQFF
.	TRBV6-1	many	TRBJ2-3	TGTGCCAGCAGTGAAAATGGAGGGTCAGGAACAGATACGCAGTATTTT	CASSENGGSGTDTQYF
.	TRBV20-1	.	TRBJ2-6	TGCAGTGCTAGAGTCGCAGGGTCCGGGGCCAACGTCCTGACTTTC	CSARVAGSGANVLTF
.	TRBV25-1	.	TRBJ1-2	TGTGCCAGCAGTGAAGCCGGCAGAAACTATGGCTACACCTTC	CASSEAGRNYGYTF
.	TRBV3-1	.	TRBJ2-5	TGTGCCAGCAGCCTCTTAGAGGGGACCCAGTACTTC	CASSLLEGTQYF
.	TRBV2	.	TRBJ2-5	TGTGCCAGCAGTCCGGTCAGGTACCAAGAGACCCAGTACTTC	CASSPVRYQETQYF
.	TRBV27	few	TRBJ1-1	TGTGCCAGCCAGACAGGATGGAACACTGAAGCTTTCTTT	CASQTGWNTEAFF
.	TRBV7-9	few	TRBJ1-1	TGTGCCAGCAGCCCGAGCTATACAGAGGGGAGCACTGAAGCTTTCTTT	CASSPSYTEGSTEAFF
.	TRBV29-1	.	TRBJ2-2	TGCAGCGTTGTTCCAGGGAACACCGGGGAGCTGTTTTTT	CSVVPGNTGELFF
.	TRBV4-2	.	TRBJ1-2	TGTGCCAGCAGCCAAGATCTGACCACCGGCAACTATGGCTACACCTTC	CASSQDLTTGNYGYTF
.	TRBV25-1	few	TRBJ1-6	TGTGCCAGCAGTGAGCAGGATAATTCACCCCTCCACTTT	CASSEQDNSPLHF
TRBD2	TRBV11-2	.	TRBJ2-5	TGTGCCAGCAGCTATCTAGCGGGCGAGACCCAGTACTTC	CASSYLAGETQYF
TRBD2	TRBV9	.	TRBJ2-3	TGTGCCAGCAGCGTAGTGGAGCGGGGACCCGTCTTCGCGCAGTATTTT	CASSVVERGPVFAQYF
.	TRBV3-1	.	TRBJ2-1	TGTGCCAGCAGCCCGCTGAGCTACAATGAGCAGTTCTTC	CASSPLSYNEQFF
.	TRBV18	.	TRBJ2-1	TGTGCCAGCTCACCACCTGTCAGGGCTGAGCAGTTCTTC	CASSPPVRAEQFF
.	TRBV20-1	many	TRBJ1-1	TGCAGTGCTAGAACCCTTGACACAACGAACACTGAAGCTTTCTTT	CSARTLDTTNTEAFF
TRBD1	TRBV12-3/TRBV12-4	many	TRBJ2-1	TGTGCCAGCAGTCGGCCGGGACAGATATACAATGAGCAGTTCTTC	CASSRPGQIYNEQFF
.	TRBV20-1	few	TRBJ2-3	TGCAGTGCTATACTGGCGGGCACAGATACGCAGTATTTT	CSAILAGTDTQYF
TRBD1	TRBV6-2/TRBV6-3	.	TRBJ2-2	TGTGCCAGCAGTACCACTCTTCGGGACAGGGGGCTCAGGGAGCTGTTTTTT	CASSTTLRDRGLRELFF
.	TRBV11-2	.	TRBJ1-2	TGTGCCAGCAGCTCAGCGACGGGCTATGGCTACACCTTC	CASSSATGYGYTF
.	TRBV6-5	many	TRBJ2-7	TGTGCCAGCAGTTACGAGGGGACTTTGCCCTACGAGCAGTACTTC	CASSYEGTLPYEQYF